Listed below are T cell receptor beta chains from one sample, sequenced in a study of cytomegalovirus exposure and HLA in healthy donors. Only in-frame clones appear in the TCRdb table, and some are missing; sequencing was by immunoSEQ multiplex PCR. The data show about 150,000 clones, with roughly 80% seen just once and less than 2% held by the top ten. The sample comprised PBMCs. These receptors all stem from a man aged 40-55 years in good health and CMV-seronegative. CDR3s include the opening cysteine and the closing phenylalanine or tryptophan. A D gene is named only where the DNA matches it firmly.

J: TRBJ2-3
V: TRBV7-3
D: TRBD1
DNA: TGTGCCAGCAGCGTCCGGGGACAGGGGCCAGATACGCAGTATTTT
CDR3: CASSVRGQGPDTQYF

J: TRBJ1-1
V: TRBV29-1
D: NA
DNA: TGCAGCGTTCGGACCACAGGTGGGGTAGCTTTCTTT
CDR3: CSVRTTGGVAFF

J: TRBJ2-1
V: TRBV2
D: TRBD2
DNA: TGTGCCAGCAGTGGCGGCCTAGCGGGAGTCGGTGAGCAGTTCTTC
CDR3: CASSGGLAGVGEQFF

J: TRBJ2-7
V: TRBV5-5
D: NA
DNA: TGTGCCAGCAGCTTCACCGTACCGGGCTACGAGCAGTACTTC
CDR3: CASSFTVPGYEQYF

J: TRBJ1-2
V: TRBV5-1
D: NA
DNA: TGCGCCAGCAGCCGGGGGGCGGCCTATGGCTACACCTTC
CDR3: CASSRGAAYGYTF

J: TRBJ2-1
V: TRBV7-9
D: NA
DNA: TGTGCCAGCAGCAAAGCGGGCCCTAGCAATGAGCAGTTCTTC
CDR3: CASSKAGPSNEQFF

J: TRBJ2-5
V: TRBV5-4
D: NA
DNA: TGTGCCAGCAGCTCCGCCCAGGGAAGGGGAGAGACCCAGTACTTC
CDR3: CASSSAQGRGETQYF

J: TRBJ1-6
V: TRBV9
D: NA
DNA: TGTGCCAGCAGTTCCGACAGGAGCTCCTATAATTCACCCCTCCACTTT
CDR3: CASSSDRSSYNSPLHF

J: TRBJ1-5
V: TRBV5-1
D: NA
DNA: TGCGCCAGCAGCTTTACAGGGAGCGGCAATCAGCCCCAGCATTTT
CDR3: CASSFTGSGNQPQHF

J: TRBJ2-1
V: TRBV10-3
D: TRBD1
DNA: TGTGCCATCCGGGGACAGGGGACTTTTGGTGAGCAGTTCTTC
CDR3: CAIRGQGTFGEQFF

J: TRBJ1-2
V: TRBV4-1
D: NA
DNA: TGCGCCAGCAGCCAAGATAACGGAGTTAACTATGGCTACACCTTC
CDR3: CASSQDNGVNYGYTF

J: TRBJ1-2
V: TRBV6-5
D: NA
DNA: TGTGCCAGCAGCCTACGGGGCTATGGCTACACCTTC
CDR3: CASSLRGYGYTF

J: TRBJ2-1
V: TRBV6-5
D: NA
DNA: TGTGCCAGCAGTTACTCGAGGTTAGGTGAGCAGTTCTTC
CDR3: CASSYSRLGEQFF

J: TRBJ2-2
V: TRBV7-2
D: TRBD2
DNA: TGTGCCAGCAGCCCAGCGGGGACTAGCTACACCGGGGAGCTGTTTTTT
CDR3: CASSPAGTSYTGELFF

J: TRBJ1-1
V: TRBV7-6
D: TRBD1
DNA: TGTGCCAGCAGCTTAGCAGGGGGCAACGCTTTCTTT
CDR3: CASSLAGGNAFF

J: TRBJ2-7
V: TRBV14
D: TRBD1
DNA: TGTGCCAGCAGCCCCCGACAGGGTTTTTCCTACGAGCAGTACTTC
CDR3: CASSPRQGFSYEQYF

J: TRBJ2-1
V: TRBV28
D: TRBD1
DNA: TGTGCCAGCAGTGTAACAGGGGGTTTCTACAATGAGCAGTTCTTC
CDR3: CASSVTGGFYNEQFF